This T cell receptor (beta chain) appears in the sequencing data of a study of immune characterization of retroperitoneal liposarcoma. TCRdb recomputed calls from the PCR reads with MiXCR, one row per CDR3 protein. The sample contains about 11,000 distinct CDR3 sequences, 40% to 55% of which appear only once. Germline CDR1 is SGHNT and CDR2 is YENEEA. The CDR3 runs to 14 residues. The rearrangement links TRBV11-3 to TRBJ2-1, with D perhaps matching TRBD2 (5 bases). TRBJ2-7 explains the end of the DNA better; the J call may be wrong. This TCR came from a female donor with retroperitoneal liposarcoma. The sample was tumor tissue. CDR3 nucleotides: TGTGCCAGCAGCTTAGGAGGGAGCTCCTACGAGCAGTACTTC. As protein: CASSLGGSSYEQYF.